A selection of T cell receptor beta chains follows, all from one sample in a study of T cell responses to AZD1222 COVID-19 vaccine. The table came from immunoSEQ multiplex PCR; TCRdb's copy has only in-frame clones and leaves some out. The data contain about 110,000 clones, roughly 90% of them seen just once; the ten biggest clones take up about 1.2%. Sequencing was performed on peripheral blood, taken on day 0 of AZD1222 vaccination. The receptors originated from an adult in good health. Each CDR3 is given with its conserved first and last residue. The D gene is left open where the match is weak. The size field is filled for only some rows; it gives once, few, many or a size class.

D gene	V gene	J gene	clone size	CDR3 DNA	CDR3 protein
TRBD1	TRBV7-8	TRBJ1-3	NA	TGTGCCAGCAGCCCTGCCGGGACAGGGAACGGAAACACCATATATTTT	CASSPAGTGNGNTIYF
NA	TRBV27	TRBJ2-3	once	TGTGCCAGCAGTTTAATAGCTACTCTCAGCACAGATACGCAGTATTTT	CASSLIATLSTDTQYF
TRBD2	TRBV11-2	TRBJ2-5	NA	TGTGCCAGCAGCTTTCTCGCTAGCGGATATCAAGAGACCCAGTACTTC	CASSFLASGYQETQYF
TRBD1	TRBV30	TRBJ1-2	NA	TGTGCCTGGAGTCAGGGACAGGGGGCTAGGAATGGCTACACCTTC	CAWSQGQGARNGYTF
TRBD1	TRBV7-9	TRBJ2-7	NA	TGTGCCAGCAGCTTAGGGGACAGTAGTGAGCAGTACTTC	CASSLGDSSEQYF
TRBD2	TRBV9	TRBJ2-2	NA	TGTGCCAGCAGCGTAGGGACTAGAGCCGGGGAGCTGTTTTTT	CASSVGTRAGELFF
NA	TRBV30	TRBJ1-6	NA	TGTGCCTGGAGTGTAAGAAGGAACAGCTATAATTCACCCCTCCACTTT	CAWSVRRNSYNSPLHF
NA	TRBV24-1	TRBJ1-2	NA	TGTGCCACCAGTGATACCGACAGCGACGATCCTAATCATGGCTACACCTTC	CATSDTDSDDPNHGYTF
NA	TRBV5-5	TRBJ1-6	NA	TGTGCCAGCAGCTTGGCAGCAGGGCAGGCTAATTCACCCCTCCACTTT	CASSLAAGQANSPLHF
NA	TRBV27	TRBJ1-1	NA	TGTGCCAGCAGTTCCCCGGGGGGAGGGGACACTGAAGCTTTCTTT	CASSSPGGGDTEAFF
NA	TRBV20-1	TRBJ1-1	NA	TGCAGTGCTAGTTTAGGAAACCGGGGGCTTGGGGATTTCTTT	CSASLGNRGLGDFF
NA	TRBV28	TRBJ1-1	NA	TGTGCCAGCAGTTTATCTGTGGGTTACACTGAAGCTTTCTTT	CASSLSVGYTEAFF
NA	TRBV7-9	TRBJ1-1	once	TGTGCCAGCAGCTCTTTGAGCAGGGGAACTGAAGCTTTCTTT	CASSSLSRGTEAFF
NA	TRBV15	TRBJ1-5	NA	TGTGCCACCAGCAGAGATCGTCAGTATAGCAATCAGCCCCAGCATTTT	CATSRDRQYSNQPQHF
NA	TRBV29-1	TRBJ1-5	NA	TGCAGCGCCCAGTGGGGGGGGTTGAATCAGCCCCAGCATTTT	CSAQWGGLNQPQHF
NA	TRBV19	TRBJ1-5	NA	TGTGCCAGTAGGAACAGACCCAATCAGCCCCAGCATTTT	CASRNRPNQPQHF
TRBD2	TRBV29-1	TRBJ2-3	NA	TGCAGCGTTGAAGATCCAGCGGGAGTTTTTATCGGCACAGATACGCAGTATTTT	CSVEDPAGVFIGTDTQYF
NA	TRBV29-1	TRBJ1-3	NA	TGCAGCGTTGGTCTGGGGATGGGAAACACCATATATTTT	CSVGLGMGNTIYF
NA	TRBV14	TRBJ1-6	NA	TGTGCCAGCAGCCACGGGCAGTCTACTTCACCCCTCCACTTT	CASSHGQSTSPLHF
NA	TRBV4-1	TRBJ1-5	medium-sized	TGCGCCAGCAGCCATATAACGGGATTGTTGTCGCAGCACAATCAGCCCCAGCATTTT	CASSHITGLLSQHNQPQHF
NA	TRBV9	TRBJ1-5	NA	TGTGCCAGCAGCCCCAGAGTTGGTCAGCCCCAGCATTTT	CASSPRVGQPQHF
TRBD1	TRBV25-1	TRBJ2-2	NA	TGTGCCAGCACCCCAGACAGGGGCTACACCGGGGAGCTGTTTTTT	CASTPDRGYTGELFF
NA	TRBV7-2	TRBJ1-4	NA	TGTGCCAGCAGCTTGCAGTCCAATAATGAAAAACTGTTTTTT	CASSLQSNNEKLFF
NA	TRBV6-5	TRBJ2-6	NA	TGTGCCAGCAAAGGGGAAGCTGGGGCCAACGTCCTGACTTTC	CASKGEAGANVLTF
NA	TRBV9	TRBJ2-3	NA	TGTGCCAGCAGCGTCACCGCCCAGCCAACAGATACGCAGTATTTT	CASSVTAQPTDTQYF
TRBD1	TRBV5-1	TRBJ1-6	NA	TGCGCCAGCAGCTTGGAGGGGACAGGCAATAATTCACCCCTCCACTTT	CASSLEGTGNNSPLHF
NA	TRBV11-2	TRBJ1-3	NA	TGTGCCAGCAGCGTCAGGGTCTCTGGAAACACCATATATTTT	CASSVRVSGNTIYF
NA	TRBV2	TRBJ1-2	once	TGTGCCAGCAGTGTTGGGCCCCCTGCGGACTATGGCTACACCTTC	CASSVGPPADYGYTF
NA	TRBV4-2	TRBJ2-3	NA	TGTGCCAGCAGCCAAGATGCTCCTTCTGGGACAGATACGCAGTATTTT	CASSQDAPSGTDTQYF
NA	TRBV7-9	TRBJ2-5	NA	TGTGCCAGCAGCCAAACAGGAGAGACCCAGTACTTC	CASSQTGETQYF
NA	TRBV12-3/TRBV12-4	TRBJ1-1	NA	TGTGCCAGCAGTTTATCGGGTCGCGCTTTCTTT	CASSLSGRAFF
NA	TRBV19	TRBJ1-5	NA	TGTGCCAGTAGTCCCCGACAGAATAGCAATCAGCCCCAGCATTTT	CASSPRQNSNQPQHF
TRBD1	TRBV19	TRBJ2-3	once	TGTGCCAGTAGTATAGGACTCACAGGGGCAGATACGCAGTATTTT	CASSIGLTGADTQYF
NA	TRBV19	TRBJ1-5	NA	TGTGCCAGTAGTCCCGGGGGGCGCGTTCAGCCCCAGCATTTT	CASSPGGRVQPQHF
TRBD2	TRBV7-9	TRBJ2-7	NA	TGTGCCAGCAGTCGGACGCTAGCGGGGGGGAGTGAGCAGTACTTC	CASSRTLAGGSEQYF
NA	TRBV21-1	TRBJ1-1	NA	TGTGCCAGCAGCAAAGGAGTAGACAGGGCGGGAACTGAAGCTTTCTTT	CASSKGVDRAGTEAFF
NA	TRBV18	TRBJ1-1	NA	TGTGCCAGCTCTCCAGCCCCGGGTGACGCTGAAGCTTTCTTT	CASSPAPGDAEAFF
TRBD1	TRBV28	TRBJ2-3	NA	TGTGCCAGCAGCGACAGGGTTGGGAGTTCGAATACGCAGTATTTT	CASSDRVGSSNTQYF
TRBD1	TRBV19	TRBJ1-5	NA	TGTGCCAGTAATGACAGGGGGAATCAGCCCCAGCATTTT	CASNDRGNQPQHF
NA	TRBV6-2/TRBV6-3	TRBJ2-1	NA	TGTGCCAGCAGTTCCCAGGGGTACAATGAGCAGTTCTTC	CASSSQGYNEQFF